This T cell receptor (beta chain) emerged from a study of blood T cell repertoires in COVID-19. Study-level information: Samples of COVID-19 (acute and convalescent) were obtained from the United States, Italy and Spain.

The CDR3 spans 15 residues. The germline CDR1 and CDR2 sequences are MNHEY and SVGAGI. Losses at the gene ends were 6 bases for V and 0 bases for J; bases not matched to a gene: 7. Sequencing was performed with immunoSEQ multiplex PCR; in TCRdb, only in-frame clones are kept and a portion is missing. There are under 300,000 clones in the sample; 75% to 90% occur only once, and about 3% lies in the top ten. Sequencing input: peripheral blood. This clonotype was obtained from a woman in her thirties with active or convalescent COVID-19. The V gene is TRBV6-5, the J gene TRBJ1-1; 7 positions agree with TRBD1. The CDR3 nucleotides are TGTGCCAGCAGCCGACGGACAGGATTGAACACTGAAGCTTTCTTT. It yields the protein CASSRRTGLNTEAFF.